The rows below give T cell receptor beta chains drawn from one sample of a study of blood T cell repertoires in COVID-19. Repertoires were generated with immunoSEQ multiplex PCR, while TCRdb's copy carries only in-frame clones and drops some. The data show under 300,000 clones, 80% to 85% seen once. Source material: peripheral blood. The receptors originated from a woman aged 55-69 years with active or convalescent COVID-19. The CDR3 runs from the conserved cysteine through the conserved F or W. Each record gives: V gene, J gene, D gene, CDR3 length, clone size, CDR3 DNA, CDR3 protein. A D gene is named only where the DNA matches it firmly. Size values are once, few and many counts, or a class for expanded clones, and some rows have none.

v_call: TRBV28
j_call: TRBJ1-1
d_call: TRBD1
cdr3_length: 15
clone_size: -
cdr3_nt: TGTGCCAGCAGTCCCGGGACAGGGGTTTGGACTGAAGCTTTCTTT
cdr3_aa: CASSPGTGVWTEAFF

v_call: TRBV6-1
j_call: TRBJ2-3
d_call: -
cdr3_length: 16
clone_size: -
cdr3_nt: TGTGCCAGCAGTGACAGACTACAGGCGGGGAAAGATACGCAGTATTTT
cdr3_aa: CASSDRLQAGKDTQYF

v_call: TRBV11-2
j_call: TRBJ1-2
d_call: -
cdr3_length: 13
clone_size: -
cdr3_nt: TGTGCCAGCAGCCCGGGGACACACTATGGCTACACCTTC
cdr3_aa: CASSPGTHYGYTF

v_call: TRBV25-1
j_call: TRBJ1-5
d_call: -
cdr3_length: 13
clone_size: few
cdr3_nt: TGTGCCAGTGGGGGCATCGGCAATCAGCCCCAGCATTTT
cdr3_aa: CASGGIGNQPQHF

v_call: TRBV18
j_call: TRBJ1-2
d_call: -
cdr3_length: 16
clone_size: -
cdr3_nt: TGTGCCAGCTCACCACCCGGACAGCCCGCTAACTATGGCTACACCTTC
cdr3_aa: CASSPPGQPANYGYTF

v_call: TRBV6-6
j_call: TRBJ2-5
d_call: -
cdr3_length: 14
clone_size: few
cdr3_nt: TGTGCCAGCAGCAAGGGGAACTCGGCGGAGACCCAGTACTTC
cdr3_aa: CASSKGNSAETQYF

v_call: TRBV28
j_call: TRBJ1-1
d_call: -
cdr3_length: 14
clone_size: -
cdr3_nt: TGTGCCAGCAGTTCTAACCGGGGTTACACTGAAGCTTTCTTT
cdr3_aa: CASSSNRGYTEAFF

v_call: TRBV7-9
j_call: TRBJ1-4
d_call: TRBD1
cdr3_length: 17
clone_size: -
cdr3_nt: TGTGCCAGCAGCCGGGACAGGGGCCAGACAACTAATGAAAAACTGTTTTTT
cdr3_aa: CASSRDRGQTTNEKLFF

v_call: TRBV28
j_call: TRBJ2-3
d_call: TRBD2
cdr3_length: 15
clone_size: -
cdr3_nt: TGTGCCAGCAGTTCGCGGGGGGGCGGCACAGATACGCAGTATTTT
cdr3_aa: CASSSRGGGTDTQYF

v_call: TRBV3-1/TRBV3-2
j_call: TRBJ1-2
d_call: -
cdr3_length: 17
clone_size: -
cdr3_nt: TGTGCCAGCAGACGATTCTTTCCAGGGAAAGCTAACTATGGCTACACCTTC
cdr3_aa: CASRRFFPGKANYGYTF

v_call: TRBV9
j_call: TRBJ1-4
d_call: -
cdr3_length: 13
clone_size: -
cdr3_nt: TGTGCCAGCAGCGTAGCCAACGGTGAAAAACTGTTTTTT
cdr3_aa: CASSVANGEKLFF

v_call: TRBV28
j_call: TRBJ1-5
d_call: -
cdr3_length: 15
clone_size: -
cdr3_nt: TGTGCCAGCAGTTTTTCCACCGGGGGGGATCAGCCCCAGCATTTT
cdr3_aa: CASSFSTGGDQPQHF

v_call: TRBV12-3/TRBV12-4
j_call: TRBJ1-5
d_call: -
cdr3_length: 13
clone_size: -
cdr3_nt: TGTGCCAGCAGTCCGGGGGTCGATCAGCCCCAGCATTTT
cdr3_aa: CASSPGVDQPQHF

v_call: TRBV30
j_call: TRBJ1-6
d_call: TRBD1
cdr3_length: 14
clone_size: -
cdr3_nt: TGTGCCTGGATAGTCGGACAGGATAATTCACCCCTCCACTTT
cdr3_aa: CAWIVGQDNSPLHF

v_call: TRBV10-1
j_call: TRBJ1-5
d_call: TRBD1
cdr3_length: 17
clone_size: few
cdr3_nt: TGCGCCAGCTGCGGACAGGGGGAAAACCATAGCAATCAGCCCCAGCATTTT
cdr3_aa: CASCGQGENHSNQPQHF

v_call: TRBV7-2
j_call: TRBJ1-2
d_call: -
cdr3_length: 14
clone_size: -
cdr3_nt: TGTGCCAGCAGCTCCTCCAGGGGCCCCTATGGCTACACCTTC
cdr3_aa: CASSSSRGPYGYTF

v_call: TRBV7-9
j_call: TRBJ1-1
d_call: -
cdr3_length: 14
clone_size: once
cdr3_nt: TGTGCCAGCAGCTTAGAGGTCAGGGGCACTGAAGCTTTCTTT
cdr3_aa: CASSLEVRGTEAFF

v_call: TRBV7-8
j_call: TRBJ1-5
d_call: -
cdr3_length: 17
clone_size: -
cdr3_nt: TGTGCCAGCAGCCCACTCCGTCGGGAATATAGCAATCAGCCCCAGCATTTT
cdr3_aa: CASSPLRREYSNQPQHF

v_call: TRBV6-5
j_call: TRBJ2-7
d_call: TRBD1
cdr3_length: 16
clone_size: -
cdr3_nt: TGTGCCAGCAGTTCCCCTGGGACAGGGGGCCTAAGCGAGCAGTACTTC
cdr3_aa: CASSSPGTGGLSEQYF

v_call: TRBV18
j_call: TRBJ2-1
d_call: -
cdr3_length: 14
clone_size: -
cdr3_nt: TGTGCCAGCTCACCACCGAGCGGTGACAATGAGCAGTTCTTC
cdr3_aa: CASSPPSGDNEQFF

v_call: TRBV7-7
j_call: TRBJ1-1
d_call: TRBD1
cdr3_length: 17
clone_size: -
cdr3_nt: TGTGCCAGCGCCCGCGGACAGGGGGGATCAGGCTACACTGAAGCTTTCTTT
cdr3_aa: CASARGQGGSGYTEAFF

v_call: TRBV10-3
j_call: TRBJ2-2
d_call: TRBD1
cdr3_length: 18
clone_size: few
cdr3_nt: TGTGCCATCAGTGAGTCGGATGGGGGACAGGGAAAAACCGGGGAGCTGTTTTTT
cdr3_aa: CAISESDGGQGKTGELFF

v_call: TRBV19
j_call: TRBJ2-1
d_call: TRBD2
cdr3_length: 13
clone_size: -
cdr3_nt: TGTGCCAGTAGTGGGGCGGGGGTGAATGAGCAGTTCTTC
cdr3_aa: CASSGAGVNEQFF

v_call: TRBV5-1
j_call: TRBJ2-2
d_call: TRBD1
cdr3_length: 18
clone_size: -
cdr3_nt: TGCGCCAGCAGCTTGGATTTCGAGGGGGCGCGCTTTACCGGGGAGCTGTTTTTT
cdr3_aa: CASSLDFEGARFTGELFF

v_call: TRBV19
j_call: TRBJ1-4
d_call: -
cdr3_length: 13
clone_size: -
cdr3_nt: TGTGCCAGTAGGGGAGATTTTAATGAAAAACTGTTTTTT
cdr3_aa: CASRGDFNEKLFF

v_call: TRBV6-2/TRBV6-3
j_call: TRBJ2-2
d_call: -
cdr3_length: 18
clone_size: few
cdr3_nt: TGTGCCAGCAGTTACTCGCTGAAACAGGGTAGGAACACCGGGGAGCTGTTTTTT
cdr3_aa: CASSYSLKQGRNTGELFF

v_call: TRBV7-3
j_call: TRBJ2-3
d_call: -
cdr3_length: 17
clone_size: -
cdr3_nt: TGTGCCAGCAGCTTAAATTGGGCGGGGGCCCGAAGGGATACGCAGTATTTT
cdr3_aa: CASSLNWAGARRDTQYF

v_call: TRBV5-4
j_call: TRBJ2-7
d_call: -
cdr3_length: 12
clone_size: -
cdr3_nt: TGTGCCAGCAGCCCGGCAGGGTACGAGCAGTACTTC
cdr3_aa: CASSPAGYEQYF

v_call: TRBV18
j_call: TRBJ2-7
d_call: -
cdr3_length: 15
clone_size: -
cdr3_nt: TGTGCCAGCTCACCAGTCGGGACACATCACTACGAGCAGTACTTC
cdr3_aa: CASSPVGTHHYEQYF

v_call: TRBV9
j_call: TRBJ2-3
d_call: TRBD2
cdr3_length: 15
clone_size: few
cdr3_nt: TGTGCCAGCAGCGCCGGGACTAGCTTTTCAGATACGCAGTATTTT
cdr3_aa: CASSAGTSFSDTQYF

v_call: TRBV12-3/TRBV12-4
j_call: TRBJ2-5
d_call: -
cdr3_length: 12
clone_size: -
cdr3_nt: TGTGCCACCACAGGCAACCAAGAGACCCAGTACTTC
cdr3_aa: CATTGNQETQYF

v_call: TRBV18
j_call: TRBJ1-1
d_call: -
cdr3_length: 15
clone_size: -
cdr3_nt: TGTGCCAGCCGGACGACAGTATCAAGGGACACTGAAGCTTTCTTT
cdr3_aa: CASRTTVSRDTEAFF

v_call: TRBV3-1/TRBV3-2
j_call: TRBJ2-1
d_call: -
cdr3_length: 14
clone_size: -
cdr3_nt: TGTGCCAGCAGCCACCGGGCGGCTAGCGATGAGCAGTTCTTC
cdr3_aa: CASSHRAASDEQFF

v_call: TRBV3-1/TRBV3-2
j_call: TRBJ1-6
d_call: TRBD1
cdr3_length: 16
clone_size: -
cdr3_nt: TGTGCCAGCAGCCAAGAGGCGACAGGGAATAATTCACCCCTCCACTTT
cdr3_aa: CASSQEATGNNSPLHF

v_call: TRBV19
j_call: TRBJ2-1
d_call: -
cdr3_length: 13
clone_size: -
cdr3_nt: TGTGCCAGTAGACAGCAGGGGAGCGATGAGCAGTTCTTC
cdr3_aa: CASRQQGSDEQFF

v_call: TRBV18
j_call: TRBJ2-7
d_call: TRBD1
cdr3_length: 12
clone_size: -
cdr3_nt: TGTGCCAGCTCAACAGGGGAGCACGAGCAGTACTTC
cdr3_aa: CASSTGEHEQYF

v_call: TRBV4-2
j_call: TRBJ1-2
d_call: TRBD1
cdr3_length: 14
clone_size: -
cdr3_nt: TGTGCCAGCAGCCTAAACCGGGACAGTTATGGCTACACCTTC
cdr3_aa: CASSLNRDSYGYTF

v_call: TRBV6-5
j_call: TRBJ1-1
d_call: -
cdr3_length: 15
clone_size: -
cdr3_nt: TGTGCCAGCAGTTACAGTCAGGGGCGGAACACTGAAGCTTTCTTT
cdr3_aa: CASSYSQGRNTEAFF

v_call: TRBV5-6
j_call: TRBJ1-1
d_call: TRBD1
cdr3_length: 16
clone_size: -
cdr3_nt: TGTGCCAGCAGCCTAGACAGGGGGCTGGCGAACACTGAAGCTTTCTTT
cdr3_aa: CASSLDRGLANTEAFF

v_call: TRBV27
j_call: TRBJ1-2
d_call: -
cdr3_length: 15
clone_size: -
cdr3_nt: TGTGCCAGCAGTTTATCGGTGTCGGGAAGCTATGGCTACACCTTC
cdr3_aa: CASSLSVSGSYGYTF

v_call: TRBV2
j_call: TRBJ1-2
d_call: -
cdr3_length: 14
clone_size: -
cdr3_nt: TGTGCCAGCAGTGGTCGGGGATTGGGCTATGGCTACACCTTC
cdr3_aa: CASSGRGLGYGYTF

v_call: TRBV2
j_call: TRBJ1-3
d_call: TRBD1
cdr3_length: 15
clone_size: -
cdr3_nt: TGTGCCAGCTTCAGGACAGGGCTTAGTGGAAACACCATATATTTT
cdr3_aa: CASFRTGLSGNTIYF

v_call: TRBV19
j_call: TRBJ1-2
d_call: -
cdr3_length: 15
clone_size: -
cdr3_nt: TGTGCCAGTACCCCCCCAAGGGGGATCGCGGGTGGCTACACCTTC
cdr3_aa: CASTPPRGIAGGYTF

v_call: TRBV4-1
j_call: TRBJ2-5
d_call: TRBD2
cdr3_length: 17
clone_size: once
cdr3_nt: TGCGCCAGCAGCCTTCGGGGAGCGGGGGAGCTTCAAGAGACCCAGTACTTC
cdr3_aa: CASSLRGAGELQETQYF

v_call: TRBV5-1
j_call: TRBJ2-3
d_call: -
cdr3_length: 14
clone_size: -
cdr3_nt: TGCGCCAGCAGCTTCCAGGGGCCGGTTGATACGCAGTATTTT
cdr3_aa: CASSFQGPVDTQYF

v_call: TRBV6-5
j_call: TRBJ2-7
d_call: -
cdr3_length: 14
clone_size: -
cdr3_nt: TGTGCCAGCAGTTACGGGCGGGGGCCCTACGAGCAGTACTTC
cdr3_aa: CASSYGRGPYEQYF

v_call: TRBV11-2
j_call: TRBJ2-5
d_call: -
cdr3_length: 17
clone_size: -
cdr3_nt: TGTGCCAGCAGCTTAGATCGACAGGGCCGGGGGCCCGAGACCCAGTACTTC
cdr3_aa: CASSLDRQGRGPETQYF

v_call: TRBV5-1
j_call: TRBJ1-4
d_call: TRBD1
cdr3_length: 15
clone_size: once
cdr3_nt: TGCGCCAGCAGCCCTCAGGGGGCGCAATATGAAAAACTGTTTTTT
cdr3_aa: CASSPQGAQYEKLFF

v_call: TRBV7-2
j_call: TRBJ1-4
d_call: -
cdr3_length: 14
clone_size: -
cdr3_nt: TGTGCCAGCAGCTTTTTGGGGCAAAATGAAAAACTGTTTTTT
cdr3_aa: CASSFLGQNEKLFF

v_call: TRBV6-5
j_call: TRBJ1-2
d_call: -
cdr3_length: 14
clone_size: -
cdr3_nt: TGTGCCAGCAGTTACCTTTCAGGGAACTATGGCTACACCTTC
cdr3_aa: CASSYLSGNYGYTF

v_call: TRBV27
j_call: TRBJ2-1
d_call: TRBD2
cdr3_length: 16
clone_size: -
cdr3_nt: TGTGCCAGCAGTTTACGCGGGGGGGCCCCCTACAATGAGCAGTTCTTC
cdr3_aa: CASSLRGGAPYNEQFF

v_call: TRBV2
j_call: TRBJ2-5
d_call: TRBD1
cdr3_length: 15
clone_size: -
cdr3_nt: TGTGCCAGCAGTGCCGGGACAGGGGGCAAGAAGACCCAGTACTTC
cdr3_aa: CASSAGTGGKKTQYF